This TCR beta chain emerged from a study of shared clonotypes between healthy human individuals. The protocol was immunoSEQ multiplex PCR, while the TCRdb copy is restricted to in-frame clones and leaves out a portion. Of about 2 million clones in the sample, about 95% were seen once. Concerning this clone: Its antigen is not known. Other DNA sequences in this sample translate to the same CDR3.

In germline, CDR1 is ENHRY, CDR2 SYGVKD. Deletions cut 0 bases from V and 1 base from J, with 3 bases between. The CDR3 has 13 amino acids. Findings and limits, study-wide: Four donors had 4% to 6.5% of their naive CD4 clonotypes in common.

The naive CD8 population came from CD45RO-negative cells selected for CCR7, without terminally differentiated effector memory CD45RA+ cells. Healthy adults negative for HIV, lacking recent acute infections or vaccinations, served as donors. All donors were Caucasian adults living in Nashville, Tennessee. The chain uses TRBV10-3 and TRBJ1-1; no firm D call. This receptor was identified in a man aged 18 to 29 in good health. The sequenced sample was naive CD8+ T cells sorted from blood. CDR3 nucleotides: TGTGCCATCAGTGAGTCGGCGAACACTGAAGCTTTCTTT. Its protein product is CAISESANTEAFF.